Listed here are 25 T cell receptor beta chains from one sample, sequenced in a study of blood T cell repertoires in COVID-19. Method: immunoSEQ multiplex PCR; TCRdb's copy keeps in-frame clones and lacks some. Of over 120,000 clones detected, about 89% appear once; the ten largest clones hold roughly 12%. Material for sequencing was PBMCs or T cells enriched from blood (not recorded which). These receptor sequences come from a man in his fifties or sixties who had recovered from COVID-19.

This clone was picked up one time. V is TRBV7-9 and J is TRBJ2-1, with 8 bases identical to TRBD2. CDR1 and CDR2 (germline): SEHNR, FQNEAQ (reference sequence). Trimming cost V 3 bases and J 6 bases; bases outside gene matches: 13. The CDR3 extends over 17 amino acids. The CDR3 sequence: CASSFPDLAGPLNEQFF. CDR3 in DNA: TGTGCCAGCAGCTTCCCGGACTTAGCGGGACCACTCAATGAGCAGTTCTTC.

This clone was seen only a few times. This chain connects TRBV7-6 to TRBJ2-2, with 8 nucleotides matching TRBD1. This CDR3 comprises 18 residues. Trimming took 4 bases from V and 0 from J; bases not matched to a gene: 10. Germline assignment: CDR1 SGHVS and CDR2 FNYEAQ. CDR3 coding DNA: TGTGCCAGCAGCTCCAGGACAGGGTCCGACGCGAACACCGGGGAGCTGTTTTTT. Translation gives CASSSRTGSDANTGELFF.

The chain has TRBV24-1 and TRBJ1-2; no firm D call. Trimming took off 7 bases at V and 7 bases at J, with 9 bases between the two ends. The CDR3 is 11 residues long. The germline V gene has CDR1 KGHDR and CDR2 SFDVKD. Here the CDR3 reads CATRGEGGYTF. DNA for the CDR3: TGTGCCACCAGGGGAGAGGGTGGCTACACCTTC.

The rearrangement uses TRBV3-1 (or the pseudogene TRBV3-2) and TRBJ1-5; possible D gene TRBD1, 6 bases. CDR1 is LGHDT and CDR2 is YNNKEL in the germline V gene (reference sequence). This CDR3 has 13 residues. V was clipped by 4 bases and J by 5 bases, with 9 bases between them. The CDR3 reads CASSLDSDQPQHF. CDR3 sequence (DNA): TGTGCCAGCAGCCTGGACAGTGATCAGCCCCAGCATTTT.

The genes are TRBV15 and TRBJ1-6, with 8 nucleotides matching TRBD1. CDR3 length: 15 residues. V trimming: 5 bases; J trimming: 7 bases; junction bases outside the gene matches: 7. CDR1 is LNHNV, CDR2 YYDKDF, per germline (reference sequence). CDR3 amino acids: CATSPTGVRNSPLHF. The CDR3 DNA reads TGTGCCACCAGCCCGACAGGGGTACGGAATTCACCCCTCCACTTT. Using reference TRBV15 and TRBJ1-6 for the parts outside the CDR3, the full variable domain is DAMVIQNPRYQVTQFGKPVTLSCSQTLNHNVMYWYQQKSSQAPKLLFHYYDKDFNNEADTPDNFQSRRPNTSFCFLDIRSPGLGDTAMYLCATSPTGVRNSPLHFGNGTRLTVT.

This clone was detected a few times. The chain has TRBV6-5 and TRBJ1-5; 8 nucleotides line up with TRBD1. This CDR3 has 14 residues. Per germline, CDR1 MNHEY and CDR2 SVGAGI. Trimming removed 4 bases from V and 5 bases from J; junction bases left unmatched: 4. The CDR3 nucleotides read TGTGCCAGCAGTTCCCGGACAGGGCATCAGCCCCAGCATTTT. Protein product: CASSSRTGHQPQHF.

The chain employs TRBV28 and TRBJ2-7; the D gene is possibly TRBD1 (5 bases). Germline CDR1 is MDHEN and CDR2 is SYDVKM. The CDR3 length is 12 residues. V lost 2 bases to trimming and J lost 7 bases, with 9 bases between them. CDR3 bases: TGTGCCAGCAGTTTACAGGGTTTGGAGCAGTACTTC. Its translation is CASSLQGLEQYF.

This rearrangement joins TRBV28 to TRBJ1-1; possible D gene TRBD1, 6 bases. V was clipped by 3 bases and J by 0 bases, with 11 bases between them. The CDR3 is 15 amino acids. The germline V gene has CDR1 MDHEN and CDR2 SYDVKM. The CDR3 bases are TGTGCCAGCAGTTTCACTCAGGGGCTGAACACTGAAGCTTTCTTT. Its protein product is CASSFTQGLNTEAFF.

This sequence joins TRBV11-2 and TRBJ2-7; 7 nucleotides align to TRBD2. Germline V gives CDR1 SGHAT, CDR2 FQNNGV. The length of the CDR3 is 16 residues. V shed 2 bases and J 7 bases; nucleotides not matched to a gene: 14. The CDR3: CASSLILGTTATEQYF. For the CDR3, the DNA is TGTGCCAGCAGCTTAATTCTGGGGACTACGGCTACTGAGCAGTACTTC.

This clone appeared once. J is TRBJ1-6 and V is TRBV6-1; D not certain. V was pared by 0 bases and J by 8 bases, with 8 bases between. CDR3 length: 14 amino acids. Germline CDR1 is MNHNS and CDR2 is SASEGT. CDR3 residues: CASSEARAYSPLHF. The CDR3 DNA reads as TGTGCCAGCAGTGAAGCCCGTGCGTATTCACCCCTCCACTTT.

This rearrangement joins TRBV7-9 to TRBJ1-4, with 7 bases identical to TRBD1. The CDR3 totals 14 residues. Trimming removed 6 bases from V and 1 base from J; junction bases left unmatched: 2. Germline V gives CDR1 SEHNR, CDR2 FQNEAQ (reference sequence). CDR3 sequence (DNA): TGTGCCAGCAGGCCAGGGGGAACTAATGAAAAACTGTTTTTT. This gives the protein CASRPGGTNEKLFF.

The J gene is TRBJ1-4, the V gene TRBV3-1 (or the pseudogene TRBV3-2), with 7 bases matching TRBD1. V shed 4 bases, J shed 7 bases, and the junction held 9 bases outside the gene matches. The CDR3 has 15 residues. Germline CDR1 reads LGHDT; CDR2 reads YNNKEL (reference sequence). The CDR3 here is CASSPRQGMGEKLFF. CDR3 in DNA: TGTGCCAGCAGCCCAAGACAGGGAATGGGTGAAAAACTGTTTTTT.

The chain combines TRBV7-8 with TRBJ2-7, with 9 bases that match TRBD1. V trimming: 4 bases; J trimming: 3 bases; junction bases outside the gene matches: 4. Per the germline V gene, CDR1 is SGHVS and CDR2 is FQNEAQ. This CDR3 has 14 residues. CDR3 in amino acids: CASSSTGGGYEQYF. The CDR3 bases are TGTGCCAGCAGCTCGACAGGGGGTGGCTACGAGCAGTACTTC.

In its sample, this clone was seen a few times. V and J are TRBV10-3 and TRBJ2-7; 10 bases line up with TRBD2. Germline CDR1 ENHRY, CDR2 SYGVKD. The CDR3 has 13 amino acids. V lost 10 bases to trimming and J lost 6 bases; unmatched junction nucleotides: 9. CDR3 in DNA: TGTGCCACTGCCGGGACTAGCGATGGCGAGCAGTACTTC. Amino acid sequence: CATAGTSDGEQYF.

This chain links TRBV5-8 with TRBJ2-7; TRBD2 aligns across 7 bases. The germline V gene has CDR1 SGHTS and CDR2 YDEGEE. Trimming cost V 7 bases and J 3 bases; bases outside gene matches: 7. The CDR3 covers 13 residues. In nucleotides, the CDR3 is TGTGCCAGCGCTTGGGGGGGAGTCTACGAGCAGTACTTC. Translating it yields CASAWGGVYEQYF.

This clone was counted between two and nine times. DNA for the CDR3: TGCGCCAGCAGACTCGACTCGAACACTGAAGCTTTCTTT. This translates into CASRLDSNTEAFF. The chain employs TRBV5-1 and TRBJ1-1; D uncertain. Trimming took 5 bases from V and 1 from J, leaving 9 bases between them. The CDR3 runs 13 residues. CDR1 is SGHRS and CDR2 is YFSETQ in the germline V gene.

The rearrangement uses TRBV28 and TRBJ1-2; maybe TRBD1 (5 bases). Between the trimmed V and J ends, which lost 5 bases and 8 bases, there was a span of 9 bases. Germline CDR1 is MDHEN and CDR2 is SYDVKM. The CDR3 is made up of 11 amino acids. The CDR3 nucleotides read TGTGCCAGCAGTCCTCAGGGCGGCTACACCTTC. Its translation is CASSPQGGYTF.

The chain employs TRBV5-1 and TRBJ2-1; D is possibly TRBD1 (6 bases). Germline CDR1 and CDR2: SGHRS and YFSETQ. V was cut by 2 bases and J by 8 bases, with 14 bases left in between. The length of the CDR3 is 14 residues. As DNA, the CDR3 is TGCGCCAGCAGCTTCGCACAGGGACACGATGAGCAGTTCTTC. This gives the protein CASSFAQGHDEQFF.

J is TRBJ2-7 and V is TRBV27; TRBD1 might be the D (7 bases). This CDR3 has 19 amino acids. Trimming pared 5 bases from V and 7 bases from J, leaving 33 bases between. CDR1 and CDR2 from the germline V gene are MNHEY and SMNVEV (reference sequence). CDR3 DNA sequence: TGTGCCAGCAGTCCGGGGGTGGATGCCCAGGGGGTGATACCTCGGGAGCAGTACTTC. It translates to CASSPGVDAQGVIPREQYF.

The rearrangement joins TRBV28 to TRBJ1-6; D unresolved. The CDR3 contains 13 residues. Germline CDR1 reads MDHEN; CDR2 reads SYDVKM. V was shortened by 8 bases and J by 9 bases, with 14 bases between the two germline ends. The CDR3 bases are TGTGCCAGCCGGCGGGAGGGTTCTTCACCCCTCCACTTT. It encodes CASRREGSSPLHF.

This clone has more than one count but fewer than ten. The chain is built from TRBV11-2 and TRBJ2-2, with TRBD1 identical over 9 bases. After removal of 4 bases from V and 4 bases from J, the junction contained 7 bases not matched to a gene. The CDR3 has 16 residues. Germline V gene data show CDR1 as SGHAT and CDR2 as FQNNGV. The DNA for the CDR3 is TGTGCCAGCAGCTCACCGGGACAGGGCAGCACCGGGGAGCTGTTTTTT. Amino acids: CASSSPGQGSTGELFF.

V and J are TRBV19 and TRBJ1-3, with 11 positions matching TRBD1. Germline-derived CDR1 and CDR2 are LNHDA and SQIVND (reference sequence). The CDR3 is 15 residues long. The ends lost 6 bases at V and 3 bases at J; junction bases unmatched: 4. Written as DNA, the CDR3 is TGTGCCAGTAGCGGACAGGGGGCGTTTGGAAACACCATATATTTT. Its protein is CASSGQGAFGNTIYF.

The CDR3 DNA is TGTGCCATCAGTGAGCCGGGAGCCAACCTCCACTTT. Protein sequence: CAISEPGANLHF. The chain is built from TRBV10-3 and TRBJ1-6; D uncertain. This CDR3 region has 12 residues. Germline CDR1 reads ENHRY; CDR2 reads SYGVKD. Trimming pared 2 bases from V and 15 bases from J, leaving 11 bases between.

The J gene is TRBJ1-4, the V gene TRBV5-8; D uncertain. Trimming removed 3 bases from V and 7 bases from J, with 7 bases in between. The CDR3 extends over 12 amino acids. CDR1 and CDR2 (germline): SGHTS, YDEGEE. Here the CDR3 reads CASSWLGEKLFF. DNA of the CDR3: TGTGCCAGCAGCTGGCTTGGTGAAAAACTGTTTTTT. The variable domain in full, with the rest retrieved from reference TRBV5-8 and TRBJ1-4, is EAGVTQSPTHLIKTRGQQATLRCSPISGHTSVYWYQQALGLGLQFLLWYDEGEERNRGNFPPRFSGRQFPNYSSELNVNALELEDSALYLCASSWLGEKLFFGSGTQLSVL.

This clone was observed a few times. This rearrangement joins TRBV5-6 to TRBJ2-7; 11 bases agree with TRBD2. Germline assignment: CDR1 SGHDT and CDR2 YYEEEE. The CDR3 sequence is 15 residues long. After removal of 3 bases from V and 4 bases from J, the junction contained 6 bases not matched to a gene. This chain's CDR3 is CASSYMTSGKYEQYF. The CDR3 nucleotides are TGTGCCAGCAGCTACATGACTAGCGGGAAATACGAGCAGTACTTC.